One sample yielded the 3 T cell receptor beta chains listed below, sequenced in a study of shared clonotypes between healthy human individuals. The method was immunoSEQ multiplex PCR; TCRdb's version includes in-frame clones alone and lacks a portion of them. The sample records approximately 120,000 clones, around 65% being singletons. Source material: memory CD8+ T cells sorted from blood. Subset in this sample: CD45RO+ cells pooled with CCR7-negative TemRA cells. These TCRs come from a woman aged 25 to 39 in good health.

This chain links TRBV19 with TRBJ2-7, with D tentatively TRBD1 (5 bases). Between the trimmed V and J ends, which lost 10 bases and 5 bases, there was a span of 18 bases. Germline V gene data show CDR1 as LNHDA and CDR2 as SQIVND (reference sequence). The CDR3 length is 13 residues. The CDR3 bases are TGTGCCACCTTAGGTAGACAGACACACGAGCAGTACTTC. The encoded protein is CATLGRQTHEQYF.

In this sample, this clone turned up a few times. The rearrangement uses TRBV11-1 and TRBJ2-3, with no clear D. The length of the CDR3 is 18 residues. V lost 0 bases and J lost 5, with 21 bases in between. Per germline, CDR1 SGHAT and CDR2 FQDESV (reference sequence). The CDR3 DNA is TGTGCCAGCAGCTTAGCTTATACAGAGGAAGCTACATTAGATACGCAGTATTTT. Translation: CASSLAYTEEATLDTQYF.

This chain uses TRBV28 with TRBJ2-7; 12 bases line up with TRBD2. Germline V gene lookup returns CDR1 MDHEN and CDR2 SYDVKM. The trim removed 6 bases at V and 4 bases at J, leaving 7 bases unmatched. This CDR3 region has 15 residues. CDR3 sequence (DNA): TGTGCCAGCAGACCAACTAGCGGGGGGAAATACGAGCAGTACTTC. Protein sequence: CASRPTSGGKYEQYF.